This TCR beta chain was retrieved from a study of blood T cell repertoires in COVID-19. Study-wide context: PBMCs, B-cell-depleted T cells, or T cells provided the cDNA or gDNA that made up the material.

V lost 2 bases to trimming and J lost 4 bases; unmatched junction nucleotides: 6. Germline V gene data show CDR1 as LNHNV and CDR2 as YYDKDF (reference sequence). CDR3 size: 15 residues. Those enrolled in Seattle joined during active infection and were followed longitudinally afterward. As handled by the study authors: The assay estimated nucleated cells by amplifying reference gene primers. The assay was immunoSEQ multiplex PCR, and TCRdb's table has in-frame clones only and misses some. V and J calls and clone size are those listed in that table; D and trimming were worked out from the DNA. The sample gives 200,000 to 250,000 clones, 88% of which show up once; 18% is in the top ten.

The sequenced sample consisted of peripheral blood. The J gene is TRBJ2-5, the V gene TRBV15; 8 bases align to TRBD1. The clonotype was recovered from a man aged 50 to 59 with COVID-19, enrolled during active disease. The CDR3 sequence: CATSRRTGYGETQYF. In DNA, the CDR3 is TGTGCCACCAGCAGACGGACAGGGTACGGAGAGACCCAGTACTTC.